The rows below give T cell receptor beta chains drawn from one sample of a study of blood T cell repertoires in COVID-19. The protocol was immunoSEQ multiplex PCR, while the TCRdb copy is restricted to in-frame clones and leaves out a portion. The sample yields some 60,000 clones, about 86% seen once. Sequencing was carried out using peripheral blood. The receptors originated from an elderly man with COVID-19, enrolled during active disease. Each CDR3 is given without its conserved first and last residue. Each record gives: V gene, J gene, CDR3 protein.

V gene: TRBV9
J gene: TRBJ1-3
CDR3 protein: ASSPVEGRGNTIY

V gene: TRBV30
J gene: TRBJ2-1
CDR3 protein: AWSVLLAGRDEQF

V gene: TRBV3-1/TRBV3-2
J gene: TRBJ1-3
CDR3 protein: ASSQGQGGNTIY

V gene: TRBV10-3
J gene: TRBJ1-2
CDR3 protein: AISGDRDVYGYT

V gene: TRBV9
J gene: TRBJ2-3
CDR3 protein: ASSVAGKDTQY

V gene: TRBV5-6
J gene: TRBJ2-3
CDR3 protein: ASSFDGFTDTQY

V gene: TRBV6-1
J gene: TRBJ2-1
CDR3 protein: ASNLGAYNEQF

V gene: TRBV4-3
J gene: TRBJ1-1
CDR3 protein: ASSHERLRGAF

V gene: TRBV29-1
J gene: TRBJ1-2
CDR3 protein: SVEGQGAWGYT

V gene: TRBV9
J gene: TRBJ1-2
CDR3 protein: ARYIRRTGKGKAQEYGYT

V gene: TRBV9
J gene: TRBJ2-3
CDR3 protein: ASSVTPGSEDTQY

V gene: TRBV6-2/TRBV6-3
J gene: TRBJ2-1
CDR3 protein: ASSYGVDPNEQF

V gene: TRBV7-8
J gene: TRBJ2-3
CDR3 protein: ASSEGVDTQY

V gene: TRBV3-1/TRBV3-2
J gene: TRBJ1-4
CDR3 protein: ASSPRRAGNEKLF

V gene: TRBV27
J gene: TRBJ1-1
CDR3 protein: ASSLGQGWEAF

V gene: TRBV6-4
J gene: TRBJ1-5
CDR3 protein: ASSGSGRPPTFSNQPQH

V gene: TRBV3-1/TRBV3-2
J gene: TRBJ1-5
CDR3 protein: ASSQAGTTGNQPQH

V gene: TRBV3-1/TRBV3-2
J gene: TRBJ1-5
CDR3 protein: ASSDRAPLPGTGANSNQPQH

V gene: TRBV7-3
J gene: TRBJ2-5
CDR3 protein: ASSSTRRGRETQY

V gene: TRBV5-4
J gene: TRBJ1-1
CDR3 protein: ASSEKGGHTEAF

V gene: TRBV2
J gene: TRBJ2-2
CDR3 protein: ASSPRETGELF

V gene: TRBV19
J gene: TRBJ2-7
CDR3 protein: ASSISGTGSYEQY

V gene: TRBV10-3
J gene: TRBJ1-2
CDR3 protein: AITGTANYGYT

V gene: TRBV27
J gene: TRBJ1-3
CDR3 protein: ASSPMGGNTIY

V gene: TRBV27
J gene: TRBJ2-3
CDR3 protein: ATFSSLDTQY

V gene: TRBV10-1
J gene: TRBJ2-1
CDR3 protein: ASSAPGGSSYNEQF

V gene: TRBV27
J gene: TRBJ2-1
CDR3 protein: ASSLQSGSSINEQF

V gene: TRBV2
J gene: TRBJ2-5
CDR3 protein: ASFEGGPVGTQY

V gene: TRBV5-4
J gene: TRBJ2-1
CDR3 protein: ASLKQGPIAYNEQF

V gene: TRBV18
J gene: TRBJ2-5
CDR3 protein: ASSPPETSGIAETQY

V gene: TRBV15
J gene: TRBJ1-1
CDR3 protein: ATSRGPLDRGMNTEAF

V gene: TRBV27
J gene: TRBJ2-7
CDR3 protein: ASRAGGLGSYEQY

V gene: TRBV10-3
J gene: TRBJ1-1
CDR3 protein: AISERVANTEAF

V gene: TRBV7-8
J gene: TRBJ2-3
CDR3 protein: ASSLVGLAGGIGTQY

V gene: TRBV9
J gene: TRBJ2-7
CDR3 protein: ASSVVGTSSYEQY

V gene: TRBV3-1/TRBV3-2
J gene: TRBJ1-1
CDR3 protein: ASSLGRTGVLNTEAF

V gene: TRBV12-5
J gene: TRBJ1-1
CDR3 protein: ASGSQQGNTEAF

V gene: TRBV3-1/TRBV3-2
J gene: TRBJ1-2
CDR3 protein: ASSQRGGGGYT

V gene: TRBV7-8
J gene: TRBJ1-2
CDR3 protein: ASSYGTGYGYT

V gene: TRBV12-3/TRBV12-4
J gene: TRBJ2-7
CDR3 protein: ASSRVGYEQY

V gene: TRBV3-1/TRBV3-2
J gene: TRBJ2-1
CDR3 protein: ASSRGVPGQGSYNEQF

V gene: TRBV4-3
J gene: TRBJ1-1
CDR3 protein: ASSQEARGYTEAF

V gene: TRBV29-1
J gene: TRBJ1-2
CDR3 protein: SVREGRDGYT